This T cell receptor beta chain was captured in a study of cytomegalovirus exposure and HLA in healthy donors. The donors formed part of the roughly 120-subject validation cohort, distinct from the roughly 640-subject first cohort. Only in-frame clones appear in the TCRdb table, and some are missing; sequencing was by immunoSEQ multiplex PCR. The table has approximately 54,000 clones, approximately 90% seen once; the top ten hold about 8.8%. In the case of this clone: Its antigen is not identified.

In germline, CDR1 is LGHNA, CDR2 YNFKEQ. The CDR3 spans 14 residues. V was cut by 2 bases and J by 11 bases, with 18 bases left in between. Study-wide findings and caveats: There were 164 TCR beta chains listed as cytomegalovirus-associated. Subsequent analysis of the 100 to 150 validation repertoires found a tendency for first-cohort TCR clusters to co-occur.

Sequencing input: PBMCs. The gene calls are TRBV4-2 and TRBJ2-5, with D tentatively TRBD2 (5 bases). The receptor was derived from a woman younger than 30 in good health and CMV-seropositive. CDR3 sequence: CASSQTLVGREQYF. CDR3 coding DNA: TGTGCCAGCAGCCAAACCTTGGTGGGAAGGGAGCAGTACTTC.